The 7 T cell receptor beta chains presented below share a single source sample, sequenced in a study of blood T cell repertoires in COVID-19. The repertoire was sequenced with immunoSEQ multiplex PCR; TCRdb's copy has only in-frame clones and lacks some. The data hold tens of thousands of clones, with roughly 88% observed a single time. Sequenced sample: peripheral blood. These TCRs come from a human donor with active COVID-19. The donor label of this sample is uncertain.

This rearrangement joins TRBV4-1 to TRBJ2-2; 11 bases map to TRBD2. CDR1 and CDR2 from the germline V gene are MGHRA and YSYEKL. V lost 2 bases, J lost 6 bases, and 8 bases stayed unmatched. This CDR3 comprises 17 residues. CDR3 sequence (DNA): TGCGCCAGCAGCCAAACCCCGGGACTAGCGGTTTCCGGGGAGCTGTTTTTT. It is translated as CASSQTPGLAVSGELFF.

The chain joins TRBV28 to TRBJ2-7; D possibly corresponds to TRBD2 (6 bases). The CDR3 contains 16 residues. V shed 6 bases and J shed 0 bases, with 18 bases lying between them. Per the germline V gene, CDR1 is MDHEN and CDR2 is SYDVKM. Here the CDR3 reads CASSTPQSGGSYEQYF. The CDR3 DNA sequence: TGTGCCAGCAGCACCCCTCAATCCGGGGGCTCCTACGAGCAGTACTTC.

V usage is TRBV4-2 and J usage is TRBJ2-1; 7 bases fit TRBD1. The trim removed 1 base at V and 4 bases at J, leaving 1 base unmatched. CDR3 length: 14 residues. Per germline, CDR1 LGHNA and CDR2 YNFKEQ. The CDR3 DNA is TGTGCCAGCAGCCAAGCGGGACAGTACAATGAGCAGTTCTTC. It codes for CASSQAGQYNEQFF.

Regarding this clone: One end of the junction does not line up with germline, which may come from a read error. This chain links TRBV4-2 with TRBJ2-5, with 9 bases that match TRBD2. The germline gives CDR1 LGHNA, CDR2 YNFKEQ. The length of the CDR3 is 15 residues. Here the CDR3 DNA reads TGTGCCAGCAGCCAAGAGCGGGGGGGCCAAGAGGCCCAGTACTTC. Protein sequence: CASSQERGGQEAQYF.

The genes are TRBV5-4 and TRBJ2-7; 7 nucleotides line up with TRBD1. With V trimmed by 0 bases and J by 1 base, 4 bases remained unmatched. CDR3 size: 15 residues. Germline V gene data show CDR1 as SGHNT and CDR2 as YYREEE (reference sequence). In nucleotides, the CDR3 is TGTGCCAGCAGCTTGGCTGAGACAGGGTCCTACGAGCAGTACTTC. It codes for CASSLAETGSYEQYF.

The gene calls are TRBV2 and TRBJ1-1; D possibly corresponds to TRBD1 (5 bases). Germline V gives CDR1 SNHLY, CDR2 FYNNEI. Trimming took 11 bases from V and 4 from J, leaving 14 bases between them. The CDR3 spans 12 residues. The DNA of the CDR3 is TGTGCCTTACAGGAGTTAGCCACTGAAGCTTTCTTT. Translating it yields CALQELATEAFF.

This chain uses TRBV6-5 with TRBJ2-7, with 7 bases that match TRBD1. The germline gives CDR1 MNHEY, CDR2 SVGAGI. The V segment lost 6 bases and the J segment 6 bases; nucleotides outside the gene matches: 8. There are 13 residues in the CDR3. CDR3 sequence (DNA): TGTGCCAGCAGGCACAGGGGCGGTGCCGAGCAGTACTTC. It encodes CASRHRGGAEQYF.